The clone carrying this T cell receptor (beta chain) was seen at least ten times. This specimen belongs to a study of neurological immune-mediated disorders. By 5'RACE with 10-nucleotide random UMIs, the cDNA was made. Sequencing runs each generated in excess of 180 million TCR-beta sequences derived from 15-18 subjects. TCRdb re-called the 5' RACE reads through MiXCR, storing one row per CDR3 protein. The sample has tens of thousands of distinct CDR3 sequences, about 9% seen once. It was blood bank volunteers in Maryland, USA who made up the healthy controls. Preparation of the unsorted libraries drew on 2 million PBMCs stored at -80 C. The CDR3 covers 11 residues. Per the germline V gene, CDR1 is SEHNR and CDR2 is FQNEAQ (reference sequence). Trimming removed 2 bases at V and 8 bases at J, with 4 bases between.

The clonotype comes from a man aged 45-65 years in good health. The rearrangement links TRBV7-9 to TRBJ2-1; no firm D call. The sequencing input was PBMCs. CDR3 DNA sequence: TGTGCCAGCAGCTTATCCGATGAGCAGTTCTTC. It yields the protein CASSLSDEQFF.